The TCR beta chain described here comes from a study of T cells after yellow fever vaccination. Across the study: SMART-Seq v4 Ultra Low Input handled preparation of low-cell-number fractions.

The table lists this clonotype with a few counts. Germline assignment: CDR1 SGHRS and CDR2 YFSETQ. V shed 0 bases and J shed 14 bases, with 20 bases lying between them. The CDR3 extends over 14 amino acids. Each CDR3 protein is one row after TCRdb ran MiXCR on the 5' RACE reads. This sample carries 500,000 to 550,000 distinct CDR3 sequences, 20% to 25% of them seen once, and the ten largest clones take around 16%. This specimen consisted of PBMCs, obtained about 21 days after the first yellow fever vaccination. J is TRBJ1-1 and V is TRBV5-1; D ambiguous. This TCR was recovered from a man aged 18 to 29 who received the YFV17D yellow fever vaccine. CDR3: CASSLDGGVGWYFF. The CDR3 nucleotides read TGCGCCAGCAGCTTGGATGGTGGGGTTGGGTGGTACTTCTTT.